The TCR beta chain under discussion was sequenced for a study of blood T cell repertoires in COVID-19. At the level of the study: Acute and convalescent COVID-19 specimens originated in the United States, Italy and Spain. Sources were T cells, B-cell-depleted T cells, or PBMCs; the material itself was cDNA or gDNA.

CDR3 length: 13 amino acids. Trimming stripped 6 bases from V and 7 bases from J, with 12 bases between. Germline CDR1 and CDR2: KGHSH and LQKENI. Original processing methods: Using reference gene primer amplification, nucleated cell counts were estimated. The protocol was immunoSEQ multiplex PCR, while the TCRdb copy is restricted to in-frame clones and leaves out a portion. The DNA gave D and trimming, while V, J and clone size come from that table. The sample contains about 150,000 clones, about 80% of which appear only once. The specimen sequenced was peripheral blood. V gene TRBV18 combines with J gene TRBJ1-4; no reliable D call. The TCR originated in a woman older than 75 with acute or convalescent COVID-19. The CDR3 coding sequence is TGTGCCAGCTCCTCACGGGGATTTGAAAAACTGTTTTTT. It codes for CASSSRGFEKLFF.